This T cell receptor beta chain comes out of a study of vaccination and CD4 T cells after COVID-19. Across the whole study: Each participant underwent a two-dose regimen of either the BNT162b2 or the mRNA-1273 vaccine. The authors used overlapping spike peptides from SARS-CoV-2, HCoV-NL63, HCoV-OC43 and HCoV-229E to stimulate cells. The study's findings and limits: For SARS-CoV-2-reactive clonotypes, the median went from approximately 21 to 38, a nonsignificant increase.

About this clonotype: Its antigen remains unknown.

Treatment: roughly 11-day PBMC culture with coronavirus spike peptide pools or control peptides (ViraFEST assay). With the Oncomine TCR Beta short-read assay, DNA from cultured CD4+ T cells was sequenced. The authors extracted genomic DNA from cultured CD4+ T cells. TCRdb passed the PCR reads through MiXCR, listing each CDR3 protein once. The repertoire has about 16,000 distinct CDR3 sequences, approximately 70% of them found once; the top ten carry roughly a sixth. Sequenced sample: CD4+ T cells from blood, cultured in vitro. The origin of this receptor is a human donor who had recovered from COVID-19.

The CDR3 protein is CATSDWSASGRDEQYF. In DNA form, the CDR3 reads TGTGCCACCAGTGATTGGTCGGCTAGCGGGAGGGACGAGCAGTACTTC. This chain links TRBV24-1 with TRBJ2-7; 12 bases are a match to TRBD2. V dropped 2 bases and J dropped 5; count of bases not matched to a gene: 6. The CDR3 loop spans 16 amino acids. Germline CDR1 is KGHDR and CDR2 is SFDVKD.